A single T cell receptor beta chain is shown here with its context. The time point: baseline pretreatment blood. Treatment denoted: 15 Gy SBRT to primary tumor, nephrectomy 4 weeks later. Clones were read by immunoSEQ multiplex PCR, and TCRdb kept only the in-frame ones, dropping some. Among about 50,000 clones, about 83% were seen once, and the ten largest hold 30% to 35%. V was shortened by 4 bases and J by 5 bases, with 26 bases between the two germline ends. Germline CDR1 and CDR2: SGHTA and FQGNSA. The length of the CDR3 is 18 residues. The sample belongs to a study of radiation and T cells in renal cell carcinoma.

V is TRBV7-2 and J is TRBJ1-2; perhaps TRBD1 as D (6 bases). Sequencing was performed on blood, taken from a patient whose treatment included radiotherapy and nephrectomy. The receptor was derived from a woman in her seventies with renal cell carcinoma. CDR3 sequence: CASSSPEDGLQGAYGYTF. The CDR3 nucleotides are TGTGCCAGCAGCTCCCCCGAGGATGGGCTACAGGGAGCATATGGCTACACCTTC.